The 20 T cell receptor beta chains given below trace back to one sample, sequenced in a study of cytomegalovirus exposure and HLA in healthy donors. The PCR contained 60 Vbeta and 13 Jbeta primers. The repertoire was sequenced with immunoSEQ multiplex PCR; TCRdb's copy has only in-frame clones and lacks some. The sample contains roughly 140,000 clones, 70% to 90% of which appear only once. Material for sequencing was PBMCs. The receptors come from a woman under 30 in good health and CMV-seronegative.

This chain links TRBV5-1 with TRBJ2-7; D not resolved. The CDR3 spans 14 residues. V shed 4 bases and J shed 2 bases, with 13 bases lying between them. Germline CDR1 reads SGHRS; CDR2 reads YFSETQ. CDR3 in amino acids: CASSDLSSTYEQYF. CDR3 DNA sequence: TGCGCCAGCAGCGATTTGTCTAGTACCTACGAGCAGTACTTC.

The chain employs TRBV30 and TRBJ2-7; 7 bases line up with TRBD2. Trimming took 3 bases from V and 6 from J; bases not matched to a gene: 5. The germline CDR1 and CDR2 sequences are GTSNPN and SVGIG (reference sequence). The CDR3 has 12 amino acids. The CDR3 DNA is TGTGCCTGGAGCCTTGGGGGGGGCGAGCAGTACTTC. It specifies CAWSLGGGEQYF.

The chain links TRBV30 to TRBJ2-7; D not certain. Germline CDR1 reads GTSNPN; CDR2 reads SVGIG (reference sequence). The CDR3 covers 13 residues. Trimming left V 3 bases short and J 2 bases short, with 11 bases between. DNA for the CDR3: TGTGCCTGGAGCCCGACTTCTCCCTACGAGCAGTACTTC. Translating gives CAWSPTSPYEQYF.

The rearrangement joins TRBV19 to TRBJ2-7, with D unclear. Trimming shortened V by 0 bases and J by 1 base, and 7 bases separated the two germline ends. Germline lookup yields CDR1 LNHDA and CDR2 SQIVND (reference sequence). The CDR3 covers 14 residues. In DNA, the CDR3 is TGTGCCAGTAGTATAGAAAGCGCTTCCTACGAGCAGTACTTC. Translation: CASSIESASYEQYF.

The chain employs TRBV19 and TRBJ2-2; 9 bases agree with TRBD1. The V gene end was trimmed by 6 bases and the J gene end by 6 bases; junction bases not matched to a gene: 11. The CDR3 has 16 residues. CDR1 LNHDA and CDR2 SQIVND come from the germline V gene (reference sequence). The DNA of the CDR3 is TGTGCCAGTAGGAAAGATACAGGGGGCAGCTCCGGGGAGCTGTTTTTT. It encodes CASRKDTGGSSGELFF.

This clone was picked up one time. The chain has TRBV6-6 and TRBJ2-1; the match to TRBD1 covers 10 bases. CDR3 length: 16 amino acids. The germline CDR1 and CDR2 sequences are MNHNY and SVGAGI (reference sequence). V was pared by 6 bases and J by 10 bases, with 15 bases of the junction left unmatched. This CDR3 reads CASSRGRDRGPAEQFF. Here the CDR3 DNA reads TGTGCCAGCAGCCGGGGCCGGGACAGGGGCCCGGCGGAGCAGTTCTTC.

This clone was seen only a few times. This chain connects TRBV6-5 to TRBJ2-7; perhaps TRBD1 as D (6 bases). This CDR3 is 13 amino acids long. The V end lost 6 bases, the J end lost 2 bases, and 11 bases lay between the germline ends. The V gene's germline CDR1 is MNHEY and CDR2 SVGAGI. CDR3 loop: CASSVQGTYEQYF. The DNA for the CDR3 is TGTGCCAGCAGCGTACAGGGAACCTACGAGCAGTACTTC.

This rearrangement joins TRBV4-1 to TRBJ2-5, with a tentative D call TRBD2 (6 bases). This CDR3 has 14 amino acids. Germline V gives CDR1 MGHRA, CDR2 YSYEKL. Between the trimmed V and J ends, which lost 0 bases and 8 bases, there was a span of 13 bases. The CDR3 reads CASSQDRVGGTQYF. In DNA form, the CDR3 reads TGCGCCAGCAGCCAAGATCGTGTGGGGGGTACCCAGTACTTC.

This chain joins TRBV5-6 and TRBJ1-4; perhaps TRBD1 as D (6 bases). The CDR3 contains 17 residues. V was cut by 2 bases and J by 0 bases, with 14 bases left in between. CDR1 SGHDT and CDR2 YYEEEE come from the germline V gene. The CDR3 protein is CASSLGGTPSTNEKLFF. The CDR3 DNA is TGTGCCAGCAGCTTAGGGGGTACCCCGTCAACTAATGAAAAACTGTTTTTT. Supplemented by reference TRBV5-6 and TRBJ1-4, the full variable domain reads DAGVTQSPTHLIKTRGQQVTLRCSPKSGHDTVSWYQQALGQGPQFIFQYYEEEERQRGNFPDRFSGHQFPNYSSELNVNALLLGDSALYLCASSLGGTPSTNEKLFFGSGTQLSVL.

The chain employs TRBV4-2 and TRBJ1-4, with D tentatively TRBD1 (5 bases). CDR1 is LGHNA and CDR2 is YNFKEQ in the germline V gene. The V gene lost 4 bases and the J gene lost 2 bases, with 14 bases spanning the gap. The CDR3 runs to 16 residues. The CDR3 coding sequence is TGTGCCAGCAGCCTAAGGGGCGGGGCGACTAATGAAAAACTGTTTTTT. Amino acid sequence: CASSLRGGATNEKLFF.

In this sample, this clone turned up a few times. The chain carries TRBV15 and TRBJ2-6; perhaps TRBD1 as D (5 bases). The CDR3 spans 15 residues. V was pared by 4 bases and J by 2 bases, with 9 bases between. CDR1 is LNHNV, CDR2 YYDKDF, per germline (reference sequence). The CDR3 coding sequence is TGTGCCACCAGCACCAGGGTGGCTGGGGCCAACGTCCTGACTTTC. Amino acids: CATSTRVAGANVLTF.

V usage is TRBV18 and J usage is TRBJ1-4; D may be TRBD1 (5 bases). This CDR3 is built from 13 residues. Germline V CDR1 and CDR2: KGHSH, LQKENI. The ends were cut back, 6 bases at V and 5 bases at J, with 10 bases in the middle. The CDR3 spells CASSRGKNEKLFF. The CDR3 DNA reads TGTGCCAGCTCCCGGGGGAAGAATGAAAAACTGTTTTTT.

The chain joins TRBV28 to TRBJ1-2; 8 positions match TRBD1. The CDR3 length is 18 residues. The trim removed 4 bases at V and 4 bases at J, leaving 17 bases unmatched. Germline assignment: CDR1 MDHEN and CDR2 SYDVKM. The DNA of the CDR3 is TGTGCCAGCAGTTCCCCGCGGGACAGGATATTTGGATCCTATGGCTACACCTTC. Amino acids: CASSSPRDRIFGSYGYTF.

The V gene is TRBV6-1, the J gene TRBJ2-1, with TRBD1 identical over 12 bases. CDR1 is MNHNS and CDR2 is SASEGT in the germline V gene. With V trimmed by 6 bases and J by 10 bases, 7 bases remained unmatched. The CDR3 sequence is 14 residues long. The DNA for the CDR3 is TGTGCCAGCAGCCTGGGACAGGGGGCTGGGGAGCAGTTCTTC. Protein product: CASSLGQGAGEQFF.

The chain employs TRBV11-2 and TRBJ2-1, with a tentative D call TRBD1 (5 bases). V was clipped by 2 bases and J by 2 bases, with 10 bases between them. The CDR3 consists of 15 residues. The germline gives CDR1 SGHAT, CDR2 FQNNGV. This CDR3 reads CASSLWQGPYNEQFF. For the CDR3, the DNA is TGTGCCAGCAGCTTATGGCAGGGCCCCTACAATGAGCAGTTCTTC.

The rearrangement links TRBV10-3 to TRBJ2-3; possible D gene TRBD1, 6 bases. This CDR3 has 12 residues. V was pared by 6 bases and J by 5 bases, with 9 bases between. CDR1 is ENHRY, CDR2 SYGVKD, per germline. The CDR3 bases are TGTGCCATCAGGGGGGCCGGAGATACGCAGTATTTT. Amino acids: CAIRGAGDTQYF.

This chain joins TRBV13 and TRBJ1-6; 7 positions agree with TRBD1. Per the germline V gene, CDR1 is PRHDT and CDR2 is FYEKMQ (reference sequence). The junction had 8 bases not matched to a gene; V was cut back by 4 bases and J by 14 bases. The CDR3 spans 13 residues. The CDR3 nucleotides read TGTGCCAGCAGCTCTCGGGACAGCCGAACCCTCCACTTT. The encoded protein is CASSSRDSRTLHF.

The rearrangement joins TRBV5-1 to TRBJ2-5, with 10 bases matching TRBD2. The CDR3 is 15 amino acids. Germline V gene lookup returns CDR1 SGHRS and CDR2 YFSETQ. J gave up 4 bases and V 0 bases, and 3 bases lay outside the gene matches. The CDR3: CASSLDRLAGETQYF. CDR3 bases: TGCGCCAGCAGCTTGGACCGACTAGCGGGAGAGACCCAGTACTTC.

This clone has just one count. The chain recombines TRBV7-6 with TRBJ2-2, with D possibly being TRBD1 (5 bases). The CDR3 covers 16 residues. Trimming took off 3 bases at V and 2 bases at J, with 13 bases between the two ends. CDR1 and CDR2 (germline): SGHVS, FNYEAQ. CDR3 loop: CASSFKQDLNTGELFF. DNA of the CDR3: TGTGCCAGCAGCTTTAAACAGGACCTAAACACCGGGGAGCTGTTTTTT.

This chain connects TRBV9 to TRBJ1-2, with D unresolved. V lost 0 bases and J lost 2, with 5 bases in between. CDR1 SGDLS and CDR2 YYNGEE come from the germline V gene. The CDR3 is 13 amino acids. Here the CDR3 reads CASSVGLNYGYTF. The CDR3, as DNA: TGTGCCAGCAGCGTAGGACTGAACTATGGCTACACCTTC.